These T cell receptor beta chains were read from a single sample in a study of CD8 T cells in Susac syndrome. TCRdb reanalysed the immunoSEQ multiplex PCR reads using MiXCR and keeps one entry per CDR3 protein. The table has approximately 49,000 distinct CDR3 sequences, 95% seen once. The specimen was CD8+ T cells from PBMCs. The receptors derive from a human donor with Susac syndrome. The CDR3 runs from the conserved cysteine through the conserved F or W. The D gene is left open where the match is weak. Size tells how often a clone was seen (once, few, many) or the class of an expanded clone, and some rows leave it out.

D gene: NA; J gene: TRBJ2-3; clone size: NA; V gene: TRBV5-1; CDR3 protein: CASSVDPAGVDTQYF; CDR3 DNA: TGCGCCAGCAGCGTCGACCCGGCTGGTGTTGATACGCAGTATTTT
D gene: TRBD2; J gene: TRBJ2-3; clone size: NA; V gene: TRBV13; CDR3 protein: CASSGQTSGGVDTQYF; CDR3 DNA: TGTGCCAGCAGCGGTCAGACTAGCGGGGGGGTTGATACGCAGTATTTT
D gene: NA; J gene: TRBJ2-7; clone size: once; V gene: TRBV11-2; CDR3 protein: CASSPEDGYEQYF; CDR3 DNA: TGTGCCAGCAGCCCGGAGGACGGTTACGAGCAGTACTTC
D gene: NA; J gene: TRBJ2-3; clone size: NA; V gene: TRBV7-3; CDR3 protein: CASSSRGSTDTQYF; CDR3 DNA: TGTGCCAGCAGCTCCCGGGGATCCACAGATACGCAGTATTTT
D gene: TRBD2; J gene: TRBJ2-3; clone size: NA; V gene: TRBV29-1; CDR3 protein: CSASRVGGSTDTQYF; CDR3 DNA: TGCAGCGCCAGTCGGGTCGGGGGGAGCACAGATACGCAGTATTTT
D gene: NA; J gene: TRBJ2-5; clone size: once; V gene: TRBV2; CDR3 protein: CASSDLGSSVETQYF; CDR3 DNA: TGTGCCAGCAGTGACTTGGGTAGTAGTGTGGAGACCCAGTACTTC
D gene: TRBD1; J gene: TRBJ1-6; clone size: few; V gene: TRBV28; CDR3 protein: CASSWDRDNSPLHF; CDR3 DNA: TGTGCCAGCAGTTGGGACAGGGATAATTCACCCCTCCACTTT
D gene: TRBD2; J gene: TRBJ2-1; clone size: once; V gene: TRBV5-4; CDR3 protein: CASRRGGVNEQFF; CDR3 DNA: TGTGCCAGCAGACGGGGGGGGGTCAATGAGCAGTTCTTC
D gene: NA; J gene: TRBJ1-1; clone size: NA; V gene: TRBV15; CDR3 protein: CATSSPEVENTEAFF; CDR3 DNA: TGTGCCACCAGCAGCCCGGAGGTGGAGAACACTGAAGCTTTCTTT
D gene: NA; J gene: TRBJ1-2; clone size: NA; V gene: TRBV14; CDR3 protein: CASSQRSRDVYGYTF; CDR3 DNA: TGTGCCAGCAGCCAACGTAGCCGGGACGTCTATGGCTACACCTTC
D gene: TRBD1; J gene: TRBJ1-1; clone size: NA; V gene: TRBV29-1; CDR3 protein: CSVEEASVWDRENTEAFF; CDR3 DNA: TGCAGCGTTGAAGAGGCTAGTGTCTGGGACAGGGAAAACACTGAAGCTTTCTTT
D gene: TRBD2; J gene: TRBJ2-5; clone size: NA; V gene: TRBV11-2; CDR3 protein: CASSIGLAGGPGQETQYF; CDR3 DNA: TGTGCCAGCAGCATCGGACTAGCGGGGGGGCCGGGTCAAGAGACCCAGTACTTC
D gene: TRBD1; J gene: TRBJ2-3; clone size: NA; V gene: TRBV6-1; CDR3 protein: CASSRGTGAFTDTQYF; CDR3 DNA: TGTGCCAGCAGTAGGGGGACAGGGGCTTTCACAGATACGCAGTATTTT
D gene: NA; J gene: TRBJ2-3; clone size: NA; V gene: TRBV20-1; CDR3 protein: CSATERYTDTQYF; CDR3 DNA: TGCAGTGCAACCGAGCGGTACACAGATACGCAGTATTTT
D gene: NA; J gene: TRBJ2-3; clone size: NA; V gene: TRBV4-1; CDR3 protein: CASSQLVGGEVSDTQYF; CDR3 DNA: TGCGCCAGCAGCCAACTAGTTGGCGGGGAAGTCTCAGATACGCAGTATTTT
D gene: NA; J gene: TRBJ2-7; clone size: NA; V gene: TRBV30; CDR3 protein: CAWSNGGASYEQYF; CDR3 DNA: TGTGCCTGGAGTAATGGGGGCGCGTCCTACGAGCAGTACTTC
D gene: NA; J gene: TRBJ2-7; clone size: NA; V gene: TRBV20-1; CDR3 protein: CSASVGLAAREQYF; CDR3 DNA: TGCAGTGCTTCTGTCGGGCTGGCGGCGAGGGAGCAGTACTTC
D gene: NA; J gene: TRBJ2-6; clone size: NA; V gene: TRBV4-1; CDR3 protein: CASSQEGRFSGANVLTF; CDR3 DNA: TGCGCCAGCAGCCAAGAGGGACGGTTCTCTGGGGCCAACGTCCTGACTTTC
D gene: NA; J gene: TRBJ2-1; clone size: NA; V gene: TRBV20-1; CDR3 protein: CSAAKSYREQFF; CDR3 DNA: TGCAGTGCCGCCAAATCGTACCGGGAGCAGTTCTTC
D gene: TRBD2; J gene: TRBJ2-3; clone size: NA; V gene: TRBV12-3/TRBV12-4; CDR3 protein: CASNIAGGTDTQYF; CDR3 DNA: TGTGCCAGCAACATAGCGGGGGGCACAGATACGCAGTATTTT
D gene: NA; J gene: TRBJ2-2; clone size: once; V gene: TRBV3-1; CDR3 protein: CASSQVGPYTGELFF; CDR3 DNA: TGTGCCAGCAGCCAAGTTGGACCATACACCGGGGAGCTGTTTTTT
D gene: NA; J gene: TRBJ1-5; clone size: NA; V gene: TRBV27; CDR3 protein: CASRAGNNQPQHF; CDR3 DNA: TGTGCCAGCAGGGCAGGGAACAATCAGCCCCAGCATTTT
D gene: NA; J gene: TRBJ1-5; clone size: NA; V gene: TRBV18; CDR3 protein: CASSPGISNQPQHF; CDR3 DNA: TGTGCCAGCTCACCGGGCATTAGCAATCAGCCCCAGCATTTT
D gene: NA; J gene: TRBJ1-2; clone size: NA; V gene: TRBV7-2; CDR3 protein: CASSPRSDGYTF; CDR3 DNA: TGTGCCAGCAGCCCCCGGTCCGATGGCTACACCTTC
D gene: NA; J gene: TRBJ2-7; clone size: NA; V gene: TRBV28; CDR3 protein: CASRAMDAYEQYF; CDR3 DNA: TGTGCCAGCAGGGCGATGGACGCCTACGAGCAGTACTTC
D gene: NA; J gene: TRBJ1-4; clone size: NA; V gene: TRBV28; CDR3 protein: CASSFLGQLELFF; CDR3 DNA: TGTGCCAGCAGTTTTTTGGGTCAGCTGGAACTGTTTTTT
D gene: TRBD2; J gene: TRBJ2-3; clone size: NA; V gene: TRBV3-1; CDR3 protein: CASSPKGGTSGGDTQYF; CDR3 DNA: TGTGCCAGCAGTCCTAAAGGAGGGACTAGCGGGGGGGATACGCAGTATTTT
D gene: NA; J gene: TRBJ2-1; clone size: NA; V gene: TRBV27; CDR3 protein: CASSFRNNEQFF; CDR3 DNA: TGTGCCAGCAGTTTTAGGAACAATGAGCAGTTCTTC
D gene: NA; J gene: TRBJ1-5; clone size: NA; V gene: TRBV6-5; CDR3 protein: CASSYSGWQPQHF; CDR3 DNA: TGTGCCAGCAGTTACTCAGGGTGGCAGCCCCAGCATTTT
D gene: TRBD2; J gene: TRBJ2-7; clone size: NA; V gene: TRBV3-1; CDR3 protein: CASSQVGSGIHEQYF; CDR3 DNA: TGTGCCAGCAGCCAAGTTGGTAGCGGGATCCACGAGCAGTACTTC
D gene: NA; J gene: TRBJ2-7; clone size: once; V gene: TRBV12-3/TRBV12-4; CDR3 protein: CASSLGDWEQYF; CDR3 DNA: TGTGCCAGCTCACTGGGTGACTGGGAGCAGTACTTC
D gene: NA; J gene: TRBJ2-1; clone size: NA; V gene: TRBV6-2/TRBV6-3; CDR3 protein: CASSYSMGRSSYNEQFF; CDR3 DNA: TGTGCCAGCAGTTACTCGATGGGCAGAAGCTCCTACAATGAGCAGTTCTTC
D gene: NA; J gene: TRBJ1-2; clone size: NA; V gene: TRBV13; CDR3 protein: CASSLGGDSNGYTF; CDR3 DNA: TGTGCCAGCAGCTTAGGCGGGGACTCGAATGGCTACACCTTC
D gene: NA; J gene: TRBJ2-2; clone size: NA; V gene: TRBV7-8; CDR3 protein: CASRQFLGRGPGSCFF; CDR3 DNA: NA
D gene: NA; J gene: TRBJ2-3; clone size: NA; V gene: TRBV18; CDR3 protein: CASSPGTKDTQYF; CDR3 DNA: TGTGCCAGCTCACCAGGGACAAAAGATACGCAGTATTTT
D gene: NA; J gene: TRBJ1-1; clone size: few; V gene: TRBV11-3; CDR3 protein: CASSLTGRGPTEAFF; CDR3 DNA: TGTGCCAGCAGCTTAACAGGGCGCGGGCCCACTGAAGCTTTCTTT
D gene: TRBD2; J gene: TRBJ2-5; clone size: NA; V gene: TRBV3-1; CDR3 protein: CASSQGAGGIETQYF; CDR3 DNA: TGTGCCAGCAGCCAAGGTGCGGGGGGAATAGAGACCCAGTACTTC
D gene: NA; J gene: TRBJ2-7; clone size: NA; V gene: TRBV5-6; CDR3 protein: CASSLAASSYEQYF; CDR3 DNA: TGTGCCAGCAGCTTAGCAGCGAGCTCCTACGAGCAGTACTTC
D gene: NA; J gene: TRBJ2-1; clone size: NA; V gene: TRBV7-3; CDR3 protein: CASSPISWDEQFF; CDR3 DNA: TGTGCCAGCAGCCCGATTTCGTGGGATGAGCAGTTCTTC
D gene: NA; J gene: TRBJ2-7; clone size: NA; V gene: TRBV29-1; CDR3 protein: CSVVRPEYEQYF; CDR3 DNA: TGCAGCGTTGTTAGGCCGGAATACGAGCAGTACTTC
D gene: NA; J gene: TRBJ1-2; clone size: NA; V gene: TRBV2; CDR3 protein: CASSELEGNGYTF; CDR3 DNA: TGTGCCAGCAGTGAGCTTGAGGGGAATGGCTACACCTTC
D gene: NA; J gene: TRBJ1-2; clone size: NA; V gene: TRBV20-1; CDR3 protein: CSAIETSPTGYTF; CDR3 DNA: TGCAGTGCTATCGAAACCTCCCCAACGGGCTACACCTTC
D gene: NA; J gene: TRBJ2-7; clone size: NA; V gene: TRBV30; CDR3 protein: CAWSMWGSYEQYF; CDR3 DNA: TGTGCCTGGAGCATGTGGGGTTCCTACGAGCAGTACTTC
D gene: NA; J gene: TRBJ1-1; clone size: NA; V gene: TRBV29-1; CDR3 protein: CSVPRYFF; CDR3 DNA: TGCAGCGTCCCTCGATACTTCTTT
D gene: TRBD1; J gene: TRBJ2-1; clone size: NA; V gene: TRBV29-1; CDR3 protein: CSIDRGKLVGEQFF; CDR3 DNA: TGCAGCATCGACAGGGGAAAGTTAGTTGGCGAGCAGTTCTTC
D gene: NA; J gene: TRBJ1-3; clone size: NA; V gene: TRBV20-1; CDR3 protein: CRGDRSISGNTIYF; CDR3 DNA: TGCCGAGGGGACCGAAGCATATCTGGAAACACCATATATTTT